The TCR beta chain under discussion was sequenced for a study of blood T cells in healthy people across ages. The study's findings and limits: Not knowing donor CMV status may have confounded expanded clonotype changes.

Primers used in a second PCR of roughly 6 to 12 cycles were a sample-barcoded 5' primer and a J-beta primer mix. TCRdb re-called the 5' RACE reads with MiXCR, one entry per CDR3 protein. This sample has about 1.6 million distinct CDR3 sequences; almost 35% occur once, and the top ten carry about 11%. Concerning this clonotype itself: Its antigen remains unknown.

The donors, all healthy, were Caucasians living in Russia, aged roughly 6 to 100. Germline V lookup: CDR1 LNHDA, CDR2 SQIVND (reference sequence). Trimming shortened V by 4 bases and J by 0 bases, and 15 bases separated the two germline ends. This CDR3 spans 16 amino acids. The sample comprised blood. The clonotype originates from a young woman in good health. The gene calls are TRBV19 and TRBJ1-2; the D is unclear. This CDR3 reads CASSSENGRPNYGYTF. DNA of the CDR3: TGTGCCAGTAGTAGCGAGAACGGGAGACCTAACTATGGCTACACCTTC.